The rows below give T cell receptor beta chains drawn from one sample of a study of cytomegalovirus exposure and HLA in healthy donors. The repertoire was sequenced with immunoSEQ multiplex PCR; TCRdb's copy has only in-frame clones and lacks some. The data hold 90,000 to 100,000 clones, with 80% to 85% observed a single time. The specimen was PBMCs. The receptors stem from a middle-aged man in good health and CMV-seronegative. CDR3s include the opening cysteine and the closing phenylalanine or tryptophan. D genes are given only for firm matches. Clone size appears in some rows only: once, few, many, or a class for an expanded clone.

size,J,V,D,CDR3,DNA
-,TRBJ2-4,TRBV6-5,TRBD1,CASSTGDPTKNIQYF,TGTGCCAGCAGCACAGGGGATCCAACCAAAAACATTCAGTACTTC
-,TRBJ2-3,TRBV2,-,CASSRVRTDTQYF,TGTGCCAGCAGTCGTGTTCGCACAGATACGCAGTATTTT
-,TRBJ1-2,TRBV28,-,CASRSPDEGRGSNYGYTF,TGTGCCAGCAGGTCACCTGATGAGGGGCGGGGATCTAACTATGGCTACACCTTC
-,TRBJ2-1,TRBV11-2,TRBD2,CASSLEGTSGSSYNEQFF,TGTGCCAGCAGCTTAGAGGGAACTAGCGGTAGCTCCTACAATGAGCAGTTCTTC
-,TRBJ1-6,TRBV27,-,CASSLSYNSPLHF,TGTGCCAGCAGTCTGTCCTATAATTCACCCCTCCACTTT
-,TRBJ1-2,TRBV6-5,TRBD1,CASSYSYRGANYGYTF,TGTGCCAGCAGTTACTCCTACAGGGGAGCTAACTATGGCTACACCTTC
-,TRBJ2-7,TRBV18,-,CASPPLSTGSYEQYF,TGTGCCAGCCCCCCCCTGTCTACAGGGAGCTACGAGCAGTACTTC
-,TRBJ1-1,TRBV11-3,TRBD1,CASSPGQGRTEAFF,TGTGCCAGCAGCCCGGGACAGGGGAGGACTGAAGCTTTCTTT
-,TRBJ1-1,TRBV5-1,-,CASSLSRGVLGREAFF,TGCGCCAGCAGCTTGTCGCGGGGGGTCTTGGGTCGTGAAGCTTTCTTT
-,TRBJ1-6,TRBV10-1,TRBD1,CASSGPGGLHF,TGCGCCAGCAGTGGACCAGGGGGGCTCCACTTT
-,TRBJ1-1,TRBV2,-,CASSVSVGRGAFF,TGTGCCAGCAGTGTTTCGGTTGGACGGGGAGCTTTCTTT
-,TRBJ1-6,TRBV5-1,-,CASSLGSSYNSPLHF,TGCGCCAGCAGCTTGGGGAGCTCCTATAATTCACCCCTCCACTTT
-,TRBJ2-7,TRBV5-1,-,CASSLERLAGQYF,TGCGCCAGCAGCTTGGAGCGGCTAGCAGGGCAGTACTTC
once,TRBJ2-7,TRBV19,TRBD2,CASSSILAGGVNEQYF,TGTGCCAGTAGTAGCATACTAGCGGGGGGGGTCAACGAGCAGTACTTC
-,TRBJ1-5,TRBV28,TRBD1,CASSSGGYSNQPQHF,TGTGCCAGCAGCTCAGGGGGCTATAGCAATCAGCCCCAGCATTTT
-,TRBJ2-7,TRBV5-1,TRBD2,CASRKTSGPWEQYF,TGCGCCAGCAGGAAGACTAGCGGACCGTGGGAGCAGTACTTC
-,TRBJ1-6,TRBV2,-,CASSTTGYNSPLHF,TGTGCCAGCAGTACCACCGGTTATAATTCACCCCTCCACTTT
-,TRBJ1-1,TRBV7-2,-,CASSVQGNTEAFF,TGTGCCAGCAGCGTTCAGGGGAACACTGAAGCTTTCTTT
-,TRBJ2-1,TRBV4-2,TRBD1,CASSQGQGDEQFF,TGTGCCAGCAGCCAAGGACAGGGGGATGAGCAGTTCTTC
-,TRBJ2-5,TRBV5-1,TRBD1,CASSLVIGQGLGETQYF,TGCGCCAGCAGCTTGGTAATTGGACAGGGACTCGGAGAGACCCAGTACTTC
-,TRBJ1-5,TRBV28,-,CASRGGLGNQPQHF,TGTGCCAGCAGGGGGGGGTTGGGCAATCAGCCCCAGCATTTT
-,TRBJ1-4,TRBV19,TRBD1,CASSRTGAANEKLFF,TGTGCCAGTAGTAGGACAGGGGCGGCTAATGAAAAACTGTTTTTT
-,TRBJ2-5,TRBV11-2,-,CASSLVGVEETQYF,TGTGCCAGCAGCTTAGTAGGGGTAGAGGAGACCCAGTACTTC
once,TRBJ2-7,TRBV18,TRBD2,CASSPPGGGSYEQYF,TGTGCCAGCTCACCTCCCGGGGGAGGGTCCTACGAGCAGTACTTC
-,TRBJ2-7,TRBV27,TRBD1,CASSGDRGSYEQYF,TGTGCCAGCAGTGGGGACAGGGGGTCCTACGAGCAGTACTTC
-,TRBJ1-6,TRBV7-9,-,CASSLEGSPLHF,TGTGCCAGCAGCCTGGAGGGTTCACCCCTCCACTTT
-,TRBJ1-1,TRBV5-4,TRBD1,CASSLGDRENTEAFF,TGTGCCAGCAGCTTGGGGGACAGGGAGAACACTGAAGCTTTCTTT
-,TRBJ2-2,TRBV25-1,-,CASSSHGLLFF,TGTGCCAGCAGTAGTCACGGGTTGTTGTTTTTT
-,TRBJ2-1,TRBV28,TRBD2,CASSSGLHSYNEQFF,TGTGCCAGCAGTTCGGGACTACACTCCTACAATGAGCAGTTCTTC
-,TRBJ2-5,TRBV7-9,TRBD2,CASSQIRGGWPQETQYF,TGTGCCAGCAGCCAGATCCGGGGGGGCTGGCCTCAAGAGACCCAGTACTTC
-,TRBJ2-7,TRBV7-9,-,CASSLYAAHSYEQYF,TGTGCCAGCAGCTTATATGCGGCCCATTCCTACGAGCAGTACTTC
-,TRBJ1-2,TRBV7-2,-,CASSLMWAGNYGYTF,TGTGCCAGCAGCTTAATGTGGGCAGGGAACTATGGCTACACCTTC
-,TRBJ1-4,TRBV6-5,-,CASSSTRREKLFF,TGTGCCAGCAGTTCAACTCGGAGGGAAAAACTGTTTTTT
-,TRBJ2-7,TRBV7-9,TRBD1,CSSSRQGAGEQYF,TGTTCCAGCAGTCGACAGGGGGCGGGAGAGCAGTACTTC
few,TRBJ1-2,TRBV6-5,-,CASKQPGPTVGYTF,TGTGCCAGCAAGCAGCCGGGTCCGACTGTCGGCTACACCTTC
-,TRBJ2-2,TRBV5-4,-,CASSFVTGELFF,TGTGCCAGCAGCTTCGTCACCGGGGAGCTGTTTTTT
-,TRBJ2-7,TRBV11-2,-,CASSRRGRSEQYF,TGTGCCAGCAGCCGAAGAGGCAGATCCGAGCAGTACTTC
-,TRBJ2-1,TRBV27,-,CASSRQGLNNEQFF,TGTGCCAGCAGTAGACAGGGACTGAACAATGAGCAGTTCTTC
-,TRBJ1-1,TRBV28,-,CASRLGGQRNTEAFF,TGTGCCAGCAGGTTGGGGGGGCAGAGGAACACTGAAGCTTTCTTT
once,TRBJ1-5,TRBV6-1,-,CASSEKWTEISNQPQHF,TGTGCCAGCAGTGAAAAATGGACAGAGATTAGCAATCAGCCCCAGCATTTT
-,TRBJ1-5,TRBV28,-,CASSLSRGNQPQHF,TGTGCCAGCAGTTTATCTCGGGGCAATCAGCCCCAGCATTTT
-,TRBJ2-6,TRBV11-2,-,CASGVRRSGANVLTF,TGTGCCAGCGGCGTCAGGCGCTCTGGGGCCAACGTCCTGACTTTC
few,TRBJ1-6,TRBV6-5,TRBD1,CASRKPGGFSPLHF,TGTGCCAGCAGGAAGCCAGGGGGTTTTTCACCCCTCCACTTT
-,TRBJ1-4,TRBV19,-,CASKLTATNEKLFF,TGTGCCAGTAAACTGACAGCAACTAATGAAAAACTGTTTTTT
-,TRBJ2-7,TRBV18,TRBD2,CASSPGLLAGGPDREQYF,TGTGCCAGCTCACCGGGTCTGCTAGCGGGGGGGCCGGATCGCGAGCAGTACTTC
-,TRBJ2-5,TRBV6-1,TRBD1,CASSDTGTGVRETQYF,TGTGCCAGCAGTGATACCGGGACAGGGGTTCGAGAGACCCAGTACTTC
-,TRBJ2-7,TRBV2,-,CASSVGSYEQYF,TGTGCCAGCAGTGTTGGCAGCTACGAGCAGTACTTC
-,TRBJ2-7,TRBV10-3,TRBD2,CAISWEGTGVKQYF,TGTGCCATCTCATGGGAGGGTACCGGGGTTAAGCAGTACTTC
-,TRBJ2-7,TRBV5-8,TRBD1,CASSSDRGQGQYF,TGTGCCAGCAGCTCTGACAGGGGGCAAGGGCAGTACTTC
-,TRBJ2-2,TRBV7-9,-,CASSLRASSPTGELFF,TGTGCCAGCAGCCTTCGGGCGTCTAGCCCCACCGGGGAGCTGTTTTTT
-,TRBJ2-3,TRBV28,TRBD2,CASSLLTSGGFTPDTQYF,TGTGCCAGCAGTTTATTGACTAGCGGGGGGTTCACACCAGATACGCAGTATTTT